Described below is a single T cell receptor beta chain sequence and its context. Trimming removed 4 bases from V and 7 bases from J, with 19 bases in between. Germline lookup yields CDR1 LNHDA and CDR2 SQIVND (reference sequence). CDR3 size: 15 residues. This sample was included in a study of OX40 agonist ivuxolimab in advanced cancers. TCRdb's copy holds only in-frame clones and misses some; the assay was immunoSEQ multiplex PCR. The table has 65,000 to 90,000 clones, 80% to 95% seen once; the top ten hold less than 0.6%. Autoimmune disease history or systemic immunosuppression excluded patients. The genes are TRBV19 and TRBJ1-1, with a tentative D call TRBD1 (5 bases). The input for sequencing was CD4+ or CD8+ T cells sorted from blood, taken in a trial of the OX40 agonist ivuxolimab. The origin of this receptor is an adult with an advanced solid tumor such as melanoma, head and neck, liver or kidney cancer. Here the CDR3 DNA reads TGTGCCAGTAGTAGGGGCGACGAGGCAGACCATGAAGCTTTCTTT. It codes for CASSRGDEADHEAFF.